This record concerns one T cell receptor beta chain sequence. These data belong to a study of blood T cell repertoires in COVID-19. Study information: From T cells, B-cell-depleted T cells, or PBMCs came the material, which was cDNA or gDNA.

The method was immunoSEQ multiplex PCR; TCRdb's version includes in-frame clones alone and lacks a portion of them. The data show approximately 200,000 clones, 85% seen once. This clonotype was obtained from a man in his forties or fifties who had recovered from COVID-19. Sample: PBMCs or T cells enriched from blood (not recorded which).

CDR3 bases: TGTGCCAGCAGTTGGGCCGGGAGAGCAGGCACCGGGGAGCTGTTTTTT. This gives the protein CASSWAGRAGTGELFF. The V call is TRBV6-2 or TRBV6-3, the J call TRBJ2-2, with D tentatively TRBD2 (6 bases). From germline, CDR1 is MNHEY and CDR2 SVGEGT. The CDR3 consists of 16 residues. The ends were cut back, 4 bases at V and 4 bases at J, with 16 bases in the middle.